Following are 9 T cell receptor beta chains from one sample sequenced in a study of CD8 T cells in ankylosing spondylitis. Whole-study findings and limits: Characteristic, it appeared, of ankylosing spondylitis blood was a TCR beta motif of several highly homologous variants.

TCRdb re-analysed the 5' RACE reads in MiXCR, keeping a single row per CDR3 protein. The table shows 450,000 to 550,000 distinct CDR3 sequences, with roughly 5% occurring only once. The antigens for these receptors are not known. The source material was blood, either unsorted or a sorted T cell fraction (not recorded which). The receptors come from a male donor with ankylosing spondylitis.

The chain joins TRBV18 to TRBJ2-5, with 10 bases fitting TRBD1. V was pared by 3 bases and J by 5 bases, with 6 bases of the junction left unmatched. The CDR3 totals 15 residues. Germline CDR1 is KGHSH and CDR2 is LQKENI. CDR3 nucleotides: TGTGCCAGCTCACCCGGGACAGGGGCGGAGGAGACCCAGTACTTC. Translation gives CASSPGTGAEETQYF.

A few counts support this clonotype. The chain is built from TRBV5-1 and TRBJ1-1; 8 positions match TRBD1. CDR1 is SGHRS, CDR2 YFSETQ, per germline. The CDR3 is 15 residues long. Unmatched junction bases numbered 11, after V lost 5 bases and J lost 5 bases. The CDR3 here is CASRAQGALRTEAFF. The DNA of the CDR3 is TGCGCCAGCAGGGCGCAGGGGGCATTAAGAACTGAAGCTTTCTTT.

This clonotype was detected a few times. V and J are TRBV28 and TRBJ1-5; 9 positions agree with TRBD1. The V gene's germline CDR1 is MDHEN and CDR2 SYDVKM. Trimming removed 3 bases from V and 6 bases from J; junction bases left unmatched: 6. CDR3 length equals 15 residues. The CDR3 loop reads CASSFRTGASQPQHF. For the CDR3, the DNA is TGTGCCAGCAGTTTTCGGACAGGGGCTAGTCAGCCCCAGCATTTT.

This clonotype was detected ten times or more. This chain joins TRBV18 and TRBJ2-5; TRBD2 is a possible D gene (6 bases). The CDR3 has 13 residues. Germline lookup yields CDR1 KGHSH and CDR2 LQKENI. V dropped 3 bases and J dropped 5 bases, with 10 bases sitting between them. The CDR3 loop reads CASSPGLAETQYF. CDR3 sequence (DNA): TGTGCCAGCTCACCGGGGCTAGCGGAGACCCAGTACTTC.

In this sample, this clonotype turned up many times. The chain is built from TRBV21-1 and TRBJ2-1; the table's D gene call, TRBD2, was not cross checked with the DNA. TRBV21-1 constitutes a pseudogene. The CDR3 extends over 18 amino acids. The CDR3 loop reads CASTIGLTSGSPYNEQFF. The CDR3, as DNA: TGTGCCAGCACCATCGGGTTGACTAGCGGGAGCCCCTACAATGAGCAGTTCTTC.

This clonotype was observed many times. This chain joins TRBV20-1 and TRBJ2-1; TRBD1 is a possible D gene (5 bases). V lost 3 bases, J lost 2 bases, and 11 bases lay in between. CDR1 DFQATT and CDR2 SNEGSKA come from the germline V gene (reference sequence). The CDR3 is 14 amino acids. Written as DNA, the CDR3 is TGCAGTGCTAGTCGGCAGGGAACCTACAATGAGCAGTTCTTC. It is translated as CSASRQGTYNEQFF.

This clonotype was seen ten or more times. In DNA form, the CDR3 reads TGTGCCAGCAGTTTGGGATGGTCCAAAAACATTCAGTACTTC. This sequence encodes CASSLGWSKNIQYF. The J gene is TRBJ2-4, the V gene TRBV6-5; D is unclear. CDR1 is MNHEY and CDR2 is SVGAGI in the germline V gene. The CDR3 sequence is 14 residues long. Deletions cut 4 bases from V and 2 bases from J, with 9 bases between.

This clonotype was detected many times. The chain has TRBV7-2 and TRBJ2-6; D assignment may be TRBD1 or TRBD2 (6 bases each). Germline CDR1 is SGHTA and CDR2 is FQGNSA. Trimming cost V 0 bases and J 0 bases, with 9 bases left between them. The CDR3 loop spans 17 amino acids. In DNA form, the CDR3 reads TGTGCCAGCAGCTTAGCGGGGGGCACCTCTGGGGCCAACGTCCTGACTTTC. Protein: CASSLAGGTSGANVLTF.

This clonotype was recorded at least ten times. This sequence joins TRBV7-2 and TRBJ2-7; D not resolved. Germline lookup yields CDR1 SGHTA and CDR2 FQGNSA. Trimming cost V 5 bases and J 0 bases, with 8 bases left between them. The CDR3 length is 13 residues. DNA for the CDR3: TGTGCCAGCAGCCGGACGGTCTCCTACGAGCAGTACTTC. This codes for CASSRTVSYEQYF.